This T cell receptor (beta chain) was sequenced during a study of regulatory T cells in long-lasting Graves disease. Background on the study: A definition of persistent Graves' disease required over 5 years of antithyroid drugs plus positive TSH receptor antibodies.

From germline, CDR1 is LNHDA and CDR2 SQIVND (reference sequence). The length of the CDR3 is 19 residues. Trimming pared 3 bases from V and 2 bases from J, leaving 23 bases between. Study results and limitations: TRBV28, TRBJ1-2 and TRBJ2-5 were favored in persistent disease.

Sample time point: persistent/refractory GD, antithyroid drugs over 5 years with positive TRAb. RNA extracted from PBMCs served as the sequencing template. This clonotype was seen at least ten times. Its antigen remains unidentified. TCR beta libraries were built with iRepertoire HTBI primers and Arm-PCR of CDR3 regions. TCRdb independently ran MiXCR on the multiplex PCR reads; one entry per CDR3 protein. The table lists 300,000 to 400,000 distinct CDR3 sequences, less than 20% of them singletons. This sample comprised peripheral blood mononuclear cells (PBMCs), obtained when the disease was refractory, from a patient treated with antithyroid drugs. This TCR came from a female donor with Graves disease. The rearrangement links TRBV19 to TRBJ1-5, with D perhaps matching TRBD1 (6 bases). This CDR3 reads CASSIEGGRGVSGNQPQHF. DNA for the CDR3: TGTGCCAGTAGTATTGAAGGCGGCAGGGGCGTGAGTGGCAATCAGCCCCAGCATTTT.